This TCR beta chain stems from a study of blood T cell repertoires in COVID-19. Study information: PBMCs, B-cell-depleted T cells, or T cells provided the cDNA or gDNA that made up the material.

The CDR3 is 13 residues long. CDR1 WNHNN and CDR2 SYGVQD come from the germline V gene (reference sequence). J was trimmed by 10 bases and V by 0 bases; bases with no gene match: 1. Sequenced by immunoSEQ multiplex PCR; TCRdb stores in-frame clones only, minus some. The data show approximately 50,000 clones, approximately 89% seen once. Sequenced: peripheral blood. The V and J genes are TRBV10-1 and TRBJ2-1, with 9 bases aligning to TRBD2. This receptor was obtained from a woman older than 75 with acute or convalescent COVID-19. The CDR3 spells CASSESGLAEQFF. The CDR3 DNA is TGCGCCAGCAGTGAGTCTGGACTAGCGGAGCAGTTCTTC.